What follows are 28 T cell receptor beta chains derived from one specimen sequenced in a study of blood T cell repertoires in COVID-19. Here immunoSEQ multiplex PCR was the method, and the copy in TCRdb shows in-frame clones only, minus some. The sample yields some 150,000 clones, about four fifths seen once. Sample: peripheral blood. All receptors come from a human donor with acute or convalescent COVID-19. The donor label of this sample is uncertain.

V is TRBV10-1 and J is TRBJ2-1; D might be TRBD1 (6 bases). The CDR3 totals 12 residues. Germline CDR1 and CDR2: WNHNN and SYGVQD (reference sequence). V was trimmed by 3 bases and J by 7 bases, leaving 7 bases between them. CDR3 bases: TGCGCCAGCAGTGATCAGGGGAATGAGCAGTTCTTC. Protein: CASSDQGNEQFF.

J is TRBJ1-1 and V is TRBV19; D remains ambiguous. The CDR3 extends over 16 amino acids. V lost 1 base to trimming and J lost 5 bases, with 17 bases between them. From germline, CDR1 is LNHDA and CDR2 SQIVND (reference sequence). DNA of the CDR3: TGTGCCAGTAGTATAGTATCGGGGTCTGGGTGGACTGAAGCTTTCTTT. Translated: CASSIVSGSGWTEAFF.

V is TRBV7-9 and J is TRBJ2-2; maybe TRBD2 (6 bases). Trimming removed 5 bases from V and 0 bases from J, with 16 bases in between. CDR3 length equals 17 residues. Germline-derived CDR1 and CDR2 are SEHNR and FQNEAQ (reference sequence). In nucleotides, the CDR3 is TGTGCCAGCAGCCCGGCAGGAGGGGCCGCGAACACCGGGGAGCTGTTTTTT. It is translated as CASSPAGGAANTGELFF.

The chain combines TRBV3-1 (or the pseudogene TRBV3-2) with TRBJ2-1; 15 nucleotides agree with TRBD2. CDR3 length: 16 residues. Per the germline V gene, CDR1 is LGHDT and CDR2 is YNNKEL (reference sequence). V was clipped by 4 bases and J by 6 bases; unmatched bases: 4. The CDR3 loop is CASSPWTSGRANEQFF. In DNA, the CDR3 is TGTGCCAGCAGCCCGTGGACTAGCGGGAGGGCCAATGAGCAGTTCTTC.

The CDR3 region is CASLGLLSTDTQYF. The CDR3 nucleotides read TGTGCCAGCCTTGGGCTACTCAGCACAGATACGCAGTATTTT. The chain has TRBV7-9 and TRBJ2-3; D call uncertain. Trimming cost V 8 bases and J 0 bases, with 12 bases left between them. Germline loops: CDR1 SEHNR, CDR2 FQNEAQ (reference sequence). The CDR3 contains 14 residues.

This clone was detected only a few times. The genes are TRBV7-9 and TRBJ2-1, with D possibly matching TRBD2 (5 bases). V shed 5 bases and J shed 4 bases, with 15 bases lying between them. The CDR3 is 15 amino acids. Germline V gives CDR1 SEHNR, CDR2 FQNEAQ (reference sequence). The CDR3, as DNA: TGTGCCAGCAGCCCCCGGGGTAGCGCATACAATGAGCAGTTCTTC. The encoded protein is CASSPRGSAYNEQFF.

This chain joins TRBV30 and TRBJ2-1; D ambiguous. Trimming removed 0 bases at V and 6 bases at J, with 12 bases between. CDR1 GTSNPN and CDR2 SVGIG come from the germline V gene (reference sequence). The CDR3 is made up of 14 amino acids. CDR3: CAWSVTVTSNEQFF. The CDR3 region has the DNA TGTGCCTGGAGTGTAACAGTTACCTCCAATGAGCAGTTCTTC.

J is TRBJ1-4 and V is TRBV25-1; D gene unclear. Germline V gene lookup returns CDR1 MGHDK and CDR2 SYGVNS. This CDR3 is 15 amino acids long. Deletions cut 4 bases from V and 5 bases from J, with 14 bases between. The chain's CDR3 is CASSGPEGWNEKLFF. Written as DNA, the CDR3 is TGTGCCAGCAGTGGCCCCGAGGGTTGGAATGAAAAACTGTTTTTT.

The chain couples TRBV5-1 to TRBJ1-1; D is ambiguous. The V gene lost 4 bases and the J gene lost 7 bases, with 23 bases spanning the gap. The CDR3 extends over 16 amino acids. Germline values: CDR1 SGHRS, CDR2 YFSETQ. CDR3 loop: CASSTAPAGSGNEAFF. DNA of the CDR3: TGCGCCAGCAGCACGGCCCCAGCAGGCTCCGGGAATGAAGCTTTCTTT.

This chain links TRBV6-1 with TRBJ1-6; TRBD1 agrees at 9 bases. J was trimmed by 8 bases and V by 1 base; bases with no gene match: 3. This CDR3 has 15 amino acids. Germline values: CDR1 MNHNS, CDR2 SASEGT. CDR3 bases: TGTGCCAGCAGTGAAGGGGGGACAGGGCATTCACCCCTCCACTTT. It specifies CASSEGGTGHSPLHF.

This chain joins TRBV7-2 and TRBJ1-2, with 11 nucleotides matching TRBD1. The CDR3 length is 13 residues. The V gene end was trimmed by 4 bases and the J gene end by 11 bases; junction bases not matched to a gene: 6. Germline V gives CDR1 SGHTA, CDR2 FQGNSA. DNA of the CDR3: TGTGCCAGCAGCTCAGGGACAGGGGGTTTATACACCTTC. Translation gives CASSSGTGGLYTF.

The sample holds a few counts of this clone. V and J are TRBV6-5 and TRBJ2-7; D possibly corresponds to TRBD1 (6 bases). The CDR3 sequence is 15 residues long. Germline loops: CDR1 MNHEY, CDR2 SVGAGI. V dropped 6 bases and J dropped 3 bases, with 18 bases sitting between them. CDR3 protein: CASSLFGQWGYEQYF. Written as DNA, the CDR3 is TGTGCCAGCAGCCTCTTTGGACAGTGGGGCTACGAGCAGTACTTC.

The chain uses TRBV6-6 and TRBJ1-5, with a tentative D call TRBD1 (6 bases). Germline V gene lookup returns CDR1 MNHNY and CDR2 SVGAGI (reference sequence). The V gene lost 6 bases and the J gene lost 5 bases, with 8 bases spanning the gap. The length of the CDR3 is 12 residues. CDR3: CASSPGDQPQHF. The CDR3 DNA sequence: TGTGCCAGCAGCCCAGGGGATCAGCCCCAGCATTTT.

CDR3 DNA sequence: TGTGCCAGCAGCCCCCCGGCAGATACGCAGTATTTT. It is translated as CASSPPADTQYF. V gene TRBV5-6 combines with J gene TRBJ2-3; D uncertain. Germline loops: CDR1 SGHDT, CDR2 YYEEEE. Trimming cost V 4 bases and J 4 bases, with 7 bases left between them. The CDR3 contains 12 residues.

CDR3 region: CASSYHGQGASYEQYF. DNA of the CDR3: TGTGCCAGCAGTTACCACGGACAGGGGGCCTCCTACGAGCAGTACTTC. The genes are TRBV6-5 and TRBJ2-7, with TRBD1 matching over 11 bases. CDR3 length equals 16 residues. Germline loops: CDR1 MNHEY, CDR2 SVGAGI. V shed 2 bases, J shed 0 bases, and the junction held 3 bases outside the gene matches.

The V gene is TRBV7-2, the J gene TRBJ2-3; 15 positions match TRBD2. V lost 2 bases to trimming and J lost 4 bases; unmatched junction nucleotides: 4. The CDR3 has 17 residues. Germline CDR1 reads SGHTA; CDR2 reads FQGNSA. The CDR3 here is CASSLRTSGGAPDTQYF. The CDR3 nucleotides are TGTGCCAGCAGCTTAAGGACTAGCGGGGGGGCCCCAGATACGCAGTATTTT.

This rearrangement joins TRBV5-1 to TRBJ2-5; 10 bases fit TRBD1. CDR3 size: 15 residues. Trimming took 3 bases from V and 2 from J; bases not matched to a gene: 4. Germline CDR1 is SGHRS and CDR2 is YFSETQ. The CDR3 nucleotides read TGCGCCAGCAGCTGGGGGGACAGGGGACAAGAGACCCAGTACTTC. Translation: CASSWGDRGQETQYF.

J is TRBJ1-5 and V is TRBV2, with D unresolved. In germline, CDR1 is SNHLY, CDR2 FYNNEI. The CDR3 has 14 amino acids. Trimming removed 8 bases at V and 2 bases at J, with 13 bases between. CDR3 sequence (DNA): TGTGCCAGCGGTCAGGAAGATGGCAATCAGCCCCAGCATTTT. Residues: CASGQEDGNQPQHF.

The CDR3 coding sequence is TGTGCCAGCAGCCCTGATAGCGGGAGGGATGAGCAGTTCTTC. Translation: CASSPDSGRDEQFF. This rearrangement joins TRBV7-3 to TRBJ2-1, with 11 bases that match TRBD2. Germline V CDR1 and CDR2: SGHTA, FQGTGA. After removal of 5 bases from V and 8 bases from J, the junction contained 5 bases not matched to a gene. The CDR3 covers 14 residues.

As DNA, the CDR3 is TGTGCCAGCAGCTCTACCGGGCGGGAAACTGAAGCTTTCTTT. This sequence encodes CASSSTGRETEAFF. The chain employs TRBV7-9 and TRBJ1-1; D gene ambiguous. This CDR3 contains 14 residues. V lost 4 bases and J lost 5, with 14 bases in between. Looked up from germline, CDR1 is SEHNR and CDR2 is FQNEAQ (reference sequence).

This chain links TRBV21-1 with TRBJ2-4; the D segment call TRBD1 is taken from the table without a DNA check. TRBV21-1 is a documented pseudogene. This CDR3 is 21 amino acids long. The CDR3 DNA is TGTGCCAGCAGTAACCCATTAAAACCCTCGACAGGGGGCAAGGCCAAAAACATTCAGTACTTC. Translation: CASSNPLKPSTGGKAKNIQYF.

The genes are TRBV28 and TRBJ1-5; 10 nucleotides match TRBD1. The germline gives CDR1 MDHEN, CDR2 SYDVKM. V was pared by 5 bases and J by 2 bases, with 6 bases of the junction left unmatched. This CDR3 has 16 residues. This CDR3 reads CASSVTGTGGNQPQHF. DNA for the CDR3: TGTGCCAGCAGTGTTACCGGGACAGGGGGCAATCAGCCCCAGCATTTT.

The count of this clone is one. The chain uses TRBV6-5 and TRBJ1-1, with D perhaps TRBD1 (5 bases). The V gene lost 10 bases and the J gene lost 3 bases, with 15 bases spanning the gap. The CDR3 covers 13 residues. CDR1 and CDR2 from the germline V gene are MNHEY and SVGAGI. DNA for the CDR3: TGTGCCACCGGGACTGGGGCTCACACTGAAGCTTTCTTT. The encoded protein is CATGTGAHTEAFF.

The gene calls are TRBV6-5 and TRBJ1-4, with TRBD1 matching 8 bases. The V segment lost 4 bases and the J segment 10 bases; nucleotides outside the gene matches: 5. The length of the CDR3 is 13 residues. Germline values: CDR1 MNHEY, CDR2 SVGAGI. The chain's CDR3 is CASSSDRDGKLFF. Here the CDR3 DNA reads TGTGCCAGCAGTTCGGACAGGGATGGAAAACTGTTTTTT.

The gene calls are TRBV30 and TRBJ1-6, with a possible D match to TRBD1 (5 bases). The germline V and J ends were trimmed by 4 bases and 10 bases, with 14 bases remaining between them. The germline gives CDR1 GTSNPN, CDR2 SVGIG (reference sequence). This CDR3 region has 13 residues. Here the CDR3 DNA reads TGTGCCTGGACGACAGAGGAATACTCACCCCTCCACTTT. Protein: CAWTTEEYSPLHF.

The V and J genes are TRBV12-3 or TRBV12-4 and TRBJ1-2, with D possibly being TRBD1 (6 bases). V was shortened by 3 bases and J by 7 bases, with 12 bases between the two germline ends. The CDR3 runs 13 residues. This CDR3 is CASSLGASRGYTF. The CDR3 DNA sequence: TGTGCCAGCAGTTTGGGGGCCTCCCGTGGCTACACCTTC.

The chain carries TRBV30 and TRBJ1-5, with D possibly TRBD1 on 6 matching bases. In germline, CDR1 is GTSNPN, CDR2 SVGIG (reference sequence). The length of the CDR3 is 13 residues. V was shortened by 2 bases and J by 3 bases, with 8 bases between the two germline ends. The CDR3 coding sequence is TGTGCCTGGAGTCGGGACAACAATCAGCCCCAGCATTTT. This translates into CAWSRDNNQPQHF.

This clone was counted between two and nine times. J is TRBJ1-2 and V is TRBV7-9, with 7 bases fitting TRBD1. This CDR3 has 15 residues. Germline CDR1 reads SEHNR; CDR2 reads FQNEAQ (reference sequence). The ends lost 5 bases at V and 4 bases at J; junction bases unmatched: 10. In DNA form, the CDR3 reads TGTGCCAGCAGCCCGCGACAGGGTGTGAGCTATGGCTACACCTTC. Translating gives CASSPRQGVSYGYTF.